This T cell receptor (beta chain) is from a study of PD-1 blockade in mismatch repair-deficient tumors. Mismatch repair deficiency was confirmed in all patients, by PCR or immunohistochemistry. CDR3 length: 14 residues. Germline values: CDR1 SGDLS, CDR2 YYNGEE. The germline V and J ends were trimmed by 0 bases and 0 bases, with 5 bases remaining between them. This table comes from immunoSEQ multiplex PCR, and its TCRdb copy is limited to in-frame clones, with some not included. The sample yields about 51,000 clones, about 85% seen once. The chain joins TRBV9 to TRBJ2-3, with D hard to call. This receptor was taken from an adult with mismatch repair-deficient cancer. This specimen was peripheral blood, taken about 4.5 months after starting pembrolizumab. CDR3 DNA sequence: TGTGCCAGCAGCGTAGACGGGAGCACAGATACGCAGTATTTT. Translated: CASSVDGSTDTQYF.